Listed below are T cell receptor beta chains from one sample, sequenced in a study of shared clonotypes between healthy human individuals. Some clones are missing from TCRdb's copy, which holds only in-frame ones; the method was immunoSEQ multiplex PCR. The sample lists about 2.1 million clones; roughly 95% were seen once. The sample comprised naive CD8+ T cells from PBMCs. These receptors all come from a man between 18 and 35 years old in good health. Some clones in this sample may be carry-over from other donors' samples. Each CDR3 is given with its conserved first and last residue. The D gene is left open where the match is weak. Where a row states a size, it is once, few, many or the class of an expanded clone; other rows omit it.

j_gene	v_gene	d_gene	abundance	CDR3nt	CDR3aa
TRBJ2-6	TRBV4-1	TRBD1	-	TGCGCCAGCAGCCAAGATATTCTGGGACAGCTGTCTGGGGCCAACGTCCTGACTTTC	CASSQDILGQLSGANVLTF
TRBJ2-2	TRBV4-1	TRBD2	-	TGCGCCAGCAGCCAAGATCGGGGACTAGCGGGACCCGGGGAGCTGTTTTTT	CASSQDRGLAGPGELFF
TRBJ2-2	TRBV29-1	-	-	TGCAGCGTTAGCGGTGGGGCCGGGGAGCTGTTTTTT	CSVSGGAGELFF
TRBJ2-6	TRBV7-6	-	-	TGTGCCAGCAGCTTATTCCCTGGGGCCAACGTCCTGACTTTC	CASSLFPGANVLTF
TRBJ2-7	TRBV27	-	-	TGTGCCAGCAGTCCCTCCGTTGGGGCGGAGCCCTTGGAGCAGTACTTC	CASSPSVGAEPLEQYF
TRBJ1-2	TRBV29-1	TRBD1	-	TGCAGCGTTGATTGGGGACAGGGCCTTAACTATGGCTACACCTTC	CSVDWGQGLNYGYTF
TRBJ2-7	TRBV27	-	-	TGTGCCAGCAGTTTATGGTCCCGCAGGGACGAGCAGTACTTC	CASSLWSRRDEQYF
TRBJ2-1	TRBV5-6	-	-	TGTGCCAGCAGCTGGCCCGGCGCGGGATACAATGAGCAGTTCTTC	CASSWPGAGYNEQFF
TRBJ1-1	TRBV7-7	-	-	TGTGCCAGCAGCTTTAACGAGAACACTGAAGCTTTCTTT	CASSFNENTEAFF
TRBJ1-2	TRBV6-6	-	-	TGTGCCAGCAGATTCCGGGACATGAGCTACTATGGCTACACCTTC	CASRFRDMSYYGYTF
TRBJ2-1	TRBV5-4	-	-	TGTGCCAGCAGCTCACCAGGGTTGGGAACTTACAATGAGCAGTTCTTC	CASSSPGLGTYNEQFF
TRBJ1-1	TRBV9	-	-	TGTGCCAGCAGCGTAGGGAAGGGGTCGACTGAAGCTTTCTTT	CASSVGKGSTEAFF
TRBJ2-7	TRBV27	-	-	TGTGCCAGCAGTTTAAACGCGGGACACTATTACGAGCAGTACTTC	CASSLNAGHYYEQYF
TRBJ2-5	TRBV28	-	-	TGTGCCAGCAGTGAAGGGCTCGTAGGGGAGACCCAGTACTTC	CASSEGLVGETQYF
TRBJ2-7	TRBV25-1	-	-	TGTGCCAGCAGTGACCACACCGGGACAACTCCCTACGAGCAGTACTTC	CASSDHTGTTPYEQYF
TRBJ2-7	TRBV28	-	once	TGTGCCAGCAGTTTATGGGGGACGGCGAGCGAGCAGTACTTC	CASSLWGTASEQYF
TRBJ2-7	TRBV5-6	-	once	TGTGCCAGCACCCTTGGTCCAAAGCTACCCTACGAGCAGTACTTC	CASTLGPKLPYEQYF
TRBJ2-5	TRBV7-3	TRBD2	few	TGTGCCAGCAGCCCGGGACTAGCGGGAGTCCCTCAGAGGGAAGAGACCCAGTACTTC	CASSPGLAGVPQREETQYF
TRBJ2-7	TRBV28	TRBD2	-	TGTGCCACCCGGGGAGGGAGGGCCAGCTCCTACGAGCAGTACTTC	CATRGGRASSYEQYF
TRBJ2-7	TRBV6-1	TRBD1	-	TGTGCCAGCAGGGACCCGACAGGGTTTCTCTACGAGCAGTACTTC	CASRDPTGFLYEQYF
TRBJ2-4	TRBV7-9	-	once	TGTGCCAGCAGCGATCCCGGGGTAGCCAAAAACATTCAGTACTTC	CASSDPGVAKNIQYF
TRBJ1-5	TRBV27	-	-	TGTGCCAGTAAAGGGCGGTTGGGCAATCAGCCCCAGCATTTT	CASKGRLGNQPQHF
TRBJ2-5	TRBV27	-	-	TGTGCCAGCAGTTGGCTTAGGGGCGGGGAGACCCAGTACTTC	CASSWLRGGETQYF
TRBJ2-7	TRBV5-5	-	-	TGTGCCAGCAGCTTCGGGACCGACTACGAGCAGTACTTC	CASSFGTDYEQYF
TRBJ2-5	TRBV2	-	-	TGTGCCAGCAGCATACCGGGACCCCGAGGGGAGACCCAGTACTTC	CASSIPGPRGETQYF
TRBJ1-1	TRBV11-1	-	-	TGTGCCAGCAGCTTATTACAGACAGAAGCTTTCTTT	CASSLLQTEAFF
TRBJ1-5	TRBV16	-	few	TGTGCCAGCAGCCAATCCGTATACAGGGAGGTACATCAGCCCCAGCATTTT	CASSQSVYREVHQPQHF
TRBJ2-7	TRBV27	-	once	TGTGCCAGCAGTTCCGGGGCCTCGACCTACGAGCAGTACTTC	CASSSGASTYEQYF
TRBJ2-1	TRBV28	-	-	TGTGCCAGCAGCGAAGGACGGGAGCAGTTCTTC	CASSEGREQFF
TRBJ2-7	TRBV7-9	TRBD1	-	TGTGCCAGCAGCCTGGACAGGTCCTACGAGCAGTACTTC	CASSLDRSYEQYF
TRBJ1-2	TRBV7-9	-	once	TGTGCCAGCAGCGGCACAGGGCCCAACTATGGCTACACCTTC	CASSGTGPNYGYTF
TRBJ2-1	TRBV11-2	-	-	TGTGCCAGCAGCTTAGGTTCAGGGTTGGACAATGAGCAGTTCTTC	CASSLGSGLDNEQFF
TRBJ2-7	TRBV5-1	-	-	TGCGCCAGCAGCTTGGCAGGCTCACCTTACGAGCAGTACTTC	CASSLAGSPYEQYF
TRBJ1-1	TRBV4-3	-	-	TGCGCCAGCAAGGGCGGTCTAAACACTGAAGCTTTCTTT	CASKGGLNTEAFF
TRBJ2-7	TRBV11-3	-	-	TGTGCCAGCTCTTCAACGGAGGGAAGCTCCTACGAGCAGTACTTC	CASSSTEGSSYEQYF
TRBJ2-2	TRBV15	-	once	TGTGCCACCAGCCCCAGGGACGCCGGGGAGCTGTTTTTT	CATSPRDAGELFF
TRBJ2-7	TRBV7-9	-	-	TGTGCCAGCAGCTTCGGTACCGCCGAGCAGTACTTC	CASSFGTAEQYF
TRBJ2-1	TRBV29-1	-	-	TGCAGCGTTGACGTATTTTCGTACAATGAGCAGTTCTTC	CSVDVFSYNEQFF
TRBJ2-7	TRBV2	TRBD1	-	TGTGCCAGCAGTGAAGCCGGGGACAGGGAGGTCTACGAGCAGTACTTC	CASSEAGDREVYEQYF
TRBJ2-7	TRBV6-5	-	-	TGTGCCAGCAGCTACGCTGGGACGGTCGACTACGAGCAGTACTTC	CASSYAGTVDYEQYF
TRBJ2-3	TRBV25-1	TRBD2	-	TGTGCCAGCACAGGGACTAGCGGGAGCCATAACACAGATACGCAGTATTTT	CASTGTSGSHNTDTQYF
TRBJ2-1	TRBV27	TRBD1	-	TGTGCCAGCAAGGGACAGGGAAACAATGAGCAGTTCTTC	CASKGQGNNEQFF
TRBJ1-4	TRBV4-1	-	-	TGCGCCAGCAGCCAAGATGTTGGAAAACTGTTTTTT	CASSQDVGKLFF
TRBJ2-5	TRBV29-1	-	-	TGCAGCGTTGAAATGGGTCAGCCGATCCAGTACTTC	CSVEMGQPIQYF
TRBJ2-1	TRBV29-1	-	-	TGCAGCGAAGAAGGGGGGACCTCCTCCTACAATGAGCAGTTCTTC	CSEEGGTSSYNEQFF
TRBJ2-7	TRBV5-4	TRBD2	-	TGTGCCAGCAGCTTGAAGGCTAGCGGAGCACTTGAGCAGTACTTC	CASSLKASGALEQYF
TRBJ1-5	TRBV15	-	-	TGTGCCACCAGCAGAGATTTGGGGAGAGGTCAGCCCCAGCATTTT	CATSRDLGRGQPQHF
TRBJ1-3	TRBV9	-	-	TGTGCCAGCAGCGTATCTCGTGGAAACACCATATATTTT	CASSVSRGNTIYF
TRBJ2-5	TRBV9	-	-	TGTGCCAGCAGCGTAGGCAGGAACCAAGAGACCCAGTACTTC	CASSVGRNQETQYF
TRBJ2-5	TRBV6-5	TRBD2	-	TGTGCCAGCAGTTTTCGGGGGGTGGGAGAGACCCAGTACTTC	CASSFRGVGETQYF
TRBJ1-4	TRBV29-1	-	-	TGCAGCGTTCGTTATAATTCAGAACTGTTTTTT	CSVRYNSELFF
TRBJ1-2	TRBV27	TRBD1	once	TGTGCCAGCAGTTCGTCGACAAGGACAGGGCCGAACTATGGCTACACCTTC	CASSSSTRTGPNYGYTF
TRBJ1-3	TRBV9	-	few	TGTGCCAGCAGCAAGCTTAGTGGCTCTGGAAACACCATATATTTT	CASSKLSGSGNTIYF
TRBJ2-3	TRBV19	-	-	TGTGCCAGTAGTACACGGCGGGAATGGGCAGATACGCAGTATTTT	CASSTRREWADTQYF
TRBJ2-7	TRBV7-9	TRBD1	-	TGTGCCAGCAGCCTCCCGGGACAGCTCAACGAGCAGTACTTC	CASSLPGQLNEQYF
TRBJ1-2	TRBV27	-	once	TGTGCCAGCGGAACAGGGCCGGATGGCTACACCTTC	CASGTGPDGYTF
TRBJ2-7	TRBV19	-	once	TGTGCCAGTAGTATCGGCCCGGGCTCCTACGAGCAGTACTTC	CASSIGPGSYEQYF
TRBJ2-7	TRBV30	TRBD1	-	TGTGCCTTTGACCGGGACAGGACTTTCTACGAGCAGTACTTC	CAFDRDRTFYEQYF